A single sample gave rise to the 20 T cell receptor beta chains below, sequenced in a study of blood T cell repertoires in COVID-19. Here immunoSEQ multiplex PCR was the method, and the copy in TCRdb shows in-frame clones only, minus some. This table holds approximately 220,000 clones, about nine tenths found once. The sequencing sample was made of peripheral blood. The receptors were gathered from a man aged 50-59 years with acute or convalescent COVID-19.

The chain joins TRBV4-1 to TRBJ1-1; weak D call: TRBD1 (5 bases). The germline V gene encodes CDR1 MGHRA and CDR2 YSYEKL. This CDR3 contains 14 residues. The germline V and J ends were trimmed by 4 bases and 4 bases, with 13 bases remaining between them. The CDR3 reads CASSRAGISTEAFF. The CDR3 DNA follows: TGCGCCAGCAGCCGCGCAGGGATAAGCACTGAAGCTTTCTTT.

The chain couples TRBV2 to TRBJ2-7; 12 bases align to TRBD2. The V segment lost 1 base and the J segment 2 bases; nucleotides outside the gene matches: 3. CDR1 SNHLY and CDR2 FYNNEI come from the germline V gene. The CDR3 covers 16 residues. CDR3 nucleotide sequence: TGTGCCAGCAGTGAAGGCAGACTAGCGGGGGCCTACGAGCAGTACTTC. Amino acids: CASSEGRLAGAYEQYF.

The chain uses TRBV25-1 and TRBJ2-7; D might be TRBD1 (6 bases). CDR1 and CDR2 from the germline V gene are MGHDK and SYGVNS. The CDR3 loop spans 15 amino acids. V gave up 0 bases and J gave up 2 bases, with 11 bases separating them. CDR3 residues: CASSEYAGATYEQYF. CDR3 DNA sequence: TGTGCCAGCAGTGAATACGCAGGGGCTACCTACGAGCAGTACTTC.

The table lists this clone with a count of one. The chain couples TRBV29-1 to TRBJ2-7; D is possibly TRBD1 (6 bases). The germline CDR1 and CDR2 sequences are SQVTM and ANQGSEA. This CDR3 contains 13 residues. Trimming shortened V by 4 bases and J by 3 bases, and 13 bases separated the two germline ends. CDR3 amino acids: CSVGGTRLYEQYF. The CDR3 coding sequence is TGCAGCGTTGGAGGGACACGACTCTACGAGCAGTACTTC.

The CDR3 DNA reads as TGTGCCAGCAGCGTAGCCGCAGGTTTTACTGAGCAGTTCTTC. This sequence encodes CASSVAAGFTEQFF. The gene calls are TRBV9 and TRBJ2-1; D not certain. Trimming left V 0 bases short and J 9 bases short, with 13 bases between. The germline V gene has CDR1 SGDLS and CDR2 YYNGEE. CDR3 length equals 14 residues.

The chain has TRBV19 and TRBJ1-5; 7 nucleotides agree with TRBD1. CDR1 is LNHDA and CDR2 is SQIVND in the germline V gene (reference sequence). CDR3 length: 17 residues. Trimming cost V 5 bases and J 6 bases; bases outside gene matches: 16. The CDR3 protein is CASSSPTTTDRAQPQHF. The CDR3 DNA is TGTGCCAGTAGTTCCCCCACAACTACCGACAGGGCTCAGCCCCAGCATTTT.

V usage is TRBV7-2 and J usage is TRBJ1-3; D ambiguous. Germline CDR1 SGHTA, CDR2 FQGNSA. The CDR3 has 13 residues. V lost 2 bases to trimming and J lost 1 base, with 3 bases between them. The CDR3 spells CASSLTSGNTIYF. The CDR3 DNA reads TGTGCCAGCAGCTTAACATCTGGAAACACCATATATTTT.

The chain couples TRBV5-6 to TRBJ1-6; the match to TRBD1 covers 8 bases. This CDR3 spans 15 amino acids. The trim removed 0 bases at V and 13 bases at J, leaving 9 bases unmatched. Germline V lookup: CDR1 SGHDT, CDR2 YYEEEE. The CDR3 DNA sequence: TGTGCCAGCAGCTTGGAGGCAGGGGGCCCTCGGCCCCTCCACTTT. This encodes CASSLEAGGPRPLHF.

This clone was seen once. CDR3 bases: TGTGCCAGCGGGAGGCAAGAGACCCAGTACTTC. Translation: CASGRQETQYF. This chain joins TRBV7-2 and TRBJ2-5, with D possibly being TRBD2 (6 bases). Germline CDR1 reads SGHTA; CDR2 reads FQGNSA. This CDR3 has 11 residues. Deletions cut 8 bases from V and 2 bases from J, with 6 bases between.

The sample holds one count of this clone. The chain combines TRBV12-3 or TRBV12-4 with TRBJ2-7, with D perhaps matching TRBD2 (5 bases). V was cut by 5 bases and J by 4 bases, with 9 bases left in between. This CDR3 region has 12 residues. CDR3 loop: CASSPRTYEQYF. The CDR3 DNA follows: TGTGCCAGCAGTCCTCGGACTTACGAGCAGTACTTC.

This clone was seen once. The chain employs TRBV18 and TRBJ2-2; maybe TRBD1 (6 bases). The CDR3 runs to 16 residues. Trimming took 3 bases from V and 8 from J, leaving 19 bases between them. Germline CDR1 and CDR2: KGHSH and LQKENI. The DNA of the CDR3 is TGTGCCAGCTCACCCGCTTCGCAGGGGTCCAATGGGGAGCTGTTTTTT. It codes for CASSPASQGSNGELFF.

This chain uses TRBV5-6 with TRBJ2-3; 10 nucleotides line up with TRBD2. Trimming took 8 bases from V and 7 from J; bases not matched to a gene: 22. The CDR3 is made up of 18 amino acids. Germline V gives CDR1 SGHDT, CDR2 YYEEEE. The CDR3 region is CASLLRASSGGTGNTQYF. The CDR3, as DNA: TGTGCCAGTCTACTCCGAGCCTCTAGCGGGGGCACAGGGAATACGCAGTATTTT. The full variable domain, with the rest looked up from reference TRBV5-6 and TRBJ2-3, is DAGVTQSPTHLIKTRGQQVTLRCSPKSGHDTVSWYQQALGQGPQFIFQYYEEEERQRGNFPDRFSGHQFPNYSSELNVNALLLGDSALYLCASLLRASSGGTGNTQYFGPGTRLTVL.

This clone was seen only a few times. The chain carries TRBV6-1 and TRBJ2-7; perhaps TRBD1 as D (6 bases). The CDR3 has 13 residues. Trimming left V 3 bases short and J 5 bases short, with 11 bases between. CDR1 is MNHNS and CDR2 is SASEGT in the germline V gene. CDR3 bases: TGTGCCAGCAGTGAGATAGGGGGAGACGAGCAGTACTTC. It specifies CASSEIGGDEQYF.

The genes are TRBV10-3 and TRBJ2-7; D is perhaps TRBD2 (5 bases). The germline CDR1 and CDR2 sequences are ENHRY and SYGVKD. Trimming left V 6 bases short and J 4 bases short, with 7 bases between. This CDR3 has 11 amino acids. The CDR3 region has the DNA TGTGCCATCAGCGGACTGTACGAGCAGTACTTC. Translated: CAISGLYEQYF.

The chain's CDR3 is CASSRDRDSPLHF. CDR3 coding DNA: TGTGCCAGCAGCAGGGACAGGGATTCACCCCTCCACTTT. V gene TRBV6-5 combines with J gene TRBJ1-6, with 9 positions matching TRBD1. V shed 6 bases, J shed 8 bases, and the junction held 2 bases outside the gene matches. This CDR3 comprises 13 residues. The germline gives CDR1 MNHEY, CDR2 SVGAGI.

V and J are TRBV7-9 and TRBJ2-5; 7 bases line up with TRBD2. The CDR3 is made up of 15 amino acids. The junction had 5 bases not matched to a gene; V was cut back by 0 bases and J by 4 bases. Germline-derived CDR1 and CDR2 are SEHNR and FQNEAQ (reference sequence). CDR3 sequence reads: CASSLAGGSRETQYF. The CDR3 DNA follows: TGTGCCAGCAGCTTAGCGGGAGGGAGTAGAGAGACCCAGTACTTC. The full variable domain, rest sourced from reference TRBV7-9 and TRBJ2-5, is DTGVSQNPRHKITKRGQNVTFRCDPISEHNRLYWYRQTLGQGPEFLTYFQNEAQLEKSRLLSDRFSAERPKGSFSTLEIQRTEQGDSAMYLCASSLAGGSRETQYFGPGTRLLVL.

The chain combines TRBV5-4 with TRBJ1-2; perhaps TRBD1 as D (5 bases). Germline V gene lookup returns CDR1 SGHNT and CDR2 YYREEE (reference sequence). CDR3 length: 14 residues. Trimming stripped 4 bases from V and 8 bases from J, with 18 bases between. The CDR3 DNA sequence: TGTGCCAGCAGCACAGGACCCTTTTTTGAGGGCTACACCTTC. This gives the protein CASSTGPFFEGYTF.

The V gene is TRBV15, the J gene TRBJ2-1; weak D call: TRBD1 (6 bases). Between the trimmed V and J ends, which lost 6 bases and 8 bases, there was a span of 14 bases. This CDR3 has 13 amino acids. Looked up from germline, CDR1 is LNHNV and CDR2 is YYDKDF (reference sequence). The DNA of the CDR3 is TGTGCCACCAGTCGAACAGGGCGGGATGAGCAGTTCTTC. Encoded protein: CATSRTGRDEQFF.

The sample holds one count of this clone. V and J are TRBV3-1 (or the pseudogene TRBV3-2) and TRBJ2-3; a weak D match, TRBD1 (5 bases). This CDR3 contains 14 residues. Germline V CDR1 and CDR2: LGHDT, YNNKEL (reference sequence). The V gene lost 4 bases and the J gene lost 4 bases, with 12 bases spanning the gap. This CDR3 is CASSPQVGADTQYF. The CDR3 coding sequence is TGTGCCAGCAGCCCGCAGGTAGGGGCAGATACGCAGTATTTT.

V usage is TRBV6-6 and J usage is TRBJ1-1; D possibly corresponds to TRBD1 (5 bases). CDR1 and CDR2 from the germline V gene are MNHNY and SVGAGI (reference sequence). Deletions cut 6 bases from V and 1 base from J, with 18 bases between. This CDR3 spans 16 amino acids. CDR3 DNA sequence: TGTGCCAGCAGCTACCGGGCAGGGTGGGAGAACACTGAAGCTTTCTTT. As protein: CASSYRAGWENTEAFF.